This T cell receptor (beta chain) was recorded in a study of T-cell reconstitution after alpha-beta-depleted transplantation in children. Regarding the study as a whole: Expanded graft clones, several hundred of them, were reportedly the source of alpha-beta T cells about two months after transplant. Surviving recipient T cells and intrathymic progenitors accounted for some patients' high TCRbeta diversity at day 60. It was newly produced T cells that mostly accounted for T-cell counts and diversity one year after transplant.

A TCRbeta library incorporating unique molecular identifiers was prepared. Using its own MiXCR run on the PCR reads, TCRdb lists one record per CDR3 protein. The sample has 550,000 to 800,000 distinct CDR3 sequences; around 13% are singletons. Turning to this clonotype: No antigen is known for it.

Germline V gene sequence: CDR1 DFQATT, CDR2 SNEGSKA (reference sequence). Trimming pared 2 bases from V and 0 bases from J, leaving 11 bases between. The CDR3 totals 15 residues. The genes are TRBV20-1 and TRBJ1-5; D is ambiguous. The clonotype comes from a girl aged 2 to 9 with congenital amegakaryocytic thrombocytopenia, due to receive a stem cell transplant. The sequenced sample was PBMCs, obtained before TCRalphabeta/CD19-depleted stem cell transplant. The CDR3: CSARRTTLSNQPQHF. DNA of the CDR3: TGCAGTGCTAGACGAACGACACTTAGCAATCAGCCCCAGCATTTT.